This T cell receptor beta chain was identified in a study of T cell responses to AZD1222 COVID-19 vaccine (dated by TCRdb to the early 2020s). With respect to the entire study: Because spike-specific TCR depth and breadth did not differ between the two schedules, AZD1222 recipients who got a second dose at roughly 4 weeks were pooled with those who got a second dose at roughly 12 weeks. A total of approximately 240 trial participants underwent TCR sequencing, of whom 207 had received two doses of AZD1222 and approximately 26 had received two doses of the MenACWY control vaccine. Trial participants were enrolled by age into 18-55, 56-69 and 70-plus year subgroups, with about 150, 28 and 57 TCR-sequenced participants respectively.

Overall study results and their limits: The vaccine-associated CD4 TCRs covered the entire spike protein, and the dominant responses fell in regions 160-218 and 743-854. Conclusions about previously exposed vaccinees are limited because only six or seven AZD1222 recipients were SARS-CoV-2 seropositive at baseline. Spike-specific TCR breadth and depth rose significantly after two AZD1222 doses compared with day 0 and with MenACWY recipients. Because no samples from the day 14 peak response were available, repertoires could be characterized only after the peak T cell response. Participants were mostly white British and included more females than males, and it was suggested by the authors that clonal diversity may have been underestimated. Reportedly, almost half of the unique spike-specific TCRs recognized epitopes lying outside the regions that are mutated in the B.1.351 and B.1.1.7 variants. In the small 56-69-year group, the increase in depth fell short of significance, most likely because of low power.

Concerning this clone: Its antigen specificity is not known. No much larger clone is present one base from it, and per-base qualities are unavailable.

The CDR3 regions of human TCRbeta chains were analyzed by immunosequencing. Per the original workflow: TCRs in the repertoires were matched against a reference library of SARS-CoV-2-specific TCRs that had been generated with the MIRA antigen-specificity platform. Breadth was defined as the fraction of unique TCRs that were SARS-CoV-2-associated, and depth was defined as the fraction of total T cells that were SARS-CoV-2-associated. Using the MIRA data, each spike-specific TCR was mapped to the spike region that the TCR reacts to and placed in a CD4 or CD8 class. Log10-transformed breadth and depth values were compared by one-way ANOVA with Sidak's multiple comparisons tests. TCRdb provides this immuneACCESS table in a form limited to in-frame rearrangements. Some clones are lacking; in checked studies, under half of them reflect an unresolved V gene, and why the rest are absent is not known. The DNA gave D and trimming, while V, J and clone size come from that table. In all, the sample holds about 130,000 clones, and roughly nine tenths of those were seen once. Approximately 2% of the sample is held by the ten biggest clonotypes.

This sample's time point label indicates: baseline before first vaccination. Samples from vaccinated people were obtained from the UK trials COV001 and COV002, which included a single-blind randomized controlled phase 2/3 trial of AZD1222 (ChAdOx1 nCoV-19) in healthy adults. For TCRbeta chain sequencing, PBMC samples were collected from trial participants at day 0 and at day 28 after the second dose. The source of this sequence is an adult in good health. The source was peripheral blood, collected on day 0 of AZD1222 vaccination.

The CDR3 protein: CASSLGTTNEKLFF. The DNA is TGTGCCAGCAGCTTAGGGACTACTAATGAAAAACTGTTTTTT. Here the chain combines TRBV7-9 and TRBJ1-4, with no D gene named confidently. From the cysteine up to the phenylalanine, the CDR3 has a length of 14 residues. Of the read, only the CDR3 DNA is kept; its 42 bases are in frame from base 1. According to the germline V gene (reference sequence), CDR1 reads SEHNR and CDR2 reads FQNEAQ. V and J lose 1 base and 2 bases, and a span of 5 bases separates them.